These T cell receptor beta chains were read from a single sample in a study of shared clonotypes between healthy human individuals. Profiling relied on immunoSEQ multiplex PCR, and the TCRdb table lists in-frame clones only, not all of them. The table records over 2 million clones, around 92% of them present only once. What was sequenced was naive CD4+ T cells from PBMCs. The receptors derive from a man aged 18-30 years in good health. Some clones in this sample may be carry-over from other donors' samples. The CDR3 runs from the conserved cysteine through the conserved F or W. Fields, in order: D gene, J gene, clone size, V gene, CDR3 protein, CDR3 DNA. A D gene is named only where the DNA matches it firmly. Only some rows state a clone size, as once, few, many or a class for expanded clones.

D: .; J: TRBJ2-7; size: .; V: TRBV5-1; CDR3: CASSLARGYEQYF; DNA: TGCGCCAGCAGCTTGGCCAGGGGCTACGAGCAGTACTTC
D: TRBD1; J: TRBJ1-2; size: .; V: TRBV6-6; CDR3: CASSFLGQGTYGYTF; DNA: TGTGCCAGCAGTTTCCTGGGACAGGGAACTTATGGCTACACCTTC
D: TRBD1; J: TRBJ1-1; size: .; V: TRBV5-1; CDR3: CASSSRQGVNTEAFF; DNA: TGCGCCAGCAGCTCCCGACAGGGGGTAAACACTGAAGCTTTCTTT
D: TRBD2; J: TRBJ2-7; size: few; V: TRBV19; CDR3: CASSHSGRWYF; DNA: TGTGCCAGTAGTCACAGCGGGAGGTGGTACTTC
D: .; J: TRBJ2-3; size: .; V: TRBV15; CDR3: CATSRYRGTADTQYF; DNA: TGTGCCACCAGCAGATATCGGGGGACCGCAGATACGCAGTATTTT
D: .; J: TRBJ1-5; size: few; V: TRBV7-9; CDR3: CASTLGDYQPQHF; DNA: TGTGCCAGCACCCTAGGAGATTATCAGCCCCAGCATTTT
D: TRBD1; J: TRBJ1-1; size: .; V: TRBV15; CDR3: CATSRGAGGNTEAFF; DNA: TGTGCCACCAGCAGAGGAGCAGGGGGAAACACTGAAGCTTTCTTT
D: TRBD2; J: TRBJ2-1; size: .; V: TRBV7-8; CDR3: CASSLGFGLAGAYEQFF; DNA: TGTGCCAGCAGCTTAGGATTTGGTCTAGCGGGAGCCTATGAGCAGTTCTTC
D: TRBD2; J: TRBJ2-1; size: .; V: TRBV7-8; CDR3: CASSLGQGLAGVGVGSRQFF; DNA: TGTGCCAGCAGCTTAGGCCAGGGACTAGCGGGAGTGGGGGTCGGGAGTAGGCAGTTCTTC
D: .; J: TRBJ2-2; size: .; V: TRBV19; CDR3: CAREDLRTGNTGELFF; DNA: TGTGCCAGAGAGGATTTGAGAACGGGAAACACCGGGGAGCTGTTTTTT
D: .; J: TRBJ1-5; size: few; V: TRBV6-1; CDR3: CASSASQPQHF; DNA: TGTGCCAGCAGTGCGAGTCAGCCCCAGCATTTT
D: TRBD2; J: TRBJ2-1; size: .; V: TRBV29-1; CDR3: CSVETRGRSREGHNEQFF; DNA: TGCAGCGTTGAAACGAGGGGACGGTCGCGGGAGGGACACAATGAGCAGTTCTTC
D: TRBD2; J: TRBJ2-3; size: .; V: TRBV19; CDR3: CASSLERESDTQYF; DNA: TGTGCCAGTAGTTTGGAGCGGGAGTCAGATACGCAGTATTTT
D: .; J: TRBJ2-1; size: .; V: TRBV6-4; CDR3: CASSVSPGSNNEQFF; DNA: TGTGCCAGCAGTGTCTCGCCCGGGAGCAACAATGAGCAGTTCTTC
D: TRBD1; J: TRBJ2-7; size: few; V: TRBV18; CDR3: CASSPSGQGSYEQYF; DNA: TGTGCCAGCTCACCATCCGGACAGGGATCCTACGAGCAGTACTTC
D: .; J: TRBJ1-3; size: few; V: TRBV5-1; CDR3: CASSVNLGGLPNTIYF; DNA: TGCGCCAGCAGCGTTAACCTTGGGGGTTTGCCTAACACCATATATTTT
D: TRBD1; J: TRBJ1-1; size: .; V: TRBV5-1; CDR3: CASSSPGGTEAFF; DNA: TGCGCCAGCAGTAGCCCAGGGGGCACTGAAGCTTTCTTT
D: .; J: TRBJ1-1; size: .; V: TRBV19; CDR3: CASSIIGASGTEAFF; DNA: TGTGCCAGTAGTATTATAGGGGCCTCGGGCACTGAAGCTTTCTTT
D: TRBD1; J: TRBJ1-3; size: .; V: TRBV28; CDR3: CASRRTGGSGNTIYF; DNA: TGTGCCAGCAGACGGACAGGAGGCTCTGGAAACACCATATATTTT
D: .; J: TRBJ2-3; size: once; V: TRBV2; CDR3: CASSEERGTDTQYF; DNA: TGTGCCAGCAGTGAGGAGCGGGGCACAGATACGCAGTATTTT
D: .; J: TRBJ2-3; size: .; V: TRBV5-4; CDR3: CASSPTGGHTDTQYF; DNA: TGTGCCAGCAGCCCCACGGGGGGCCACACAGATACGCAGTATTTT
D: .; J: TRBJ2-2; size: .; V: TRBV5-1; CDR3: CASSLARGATGELFF; DNA: TGCGCCAGCAGCTTGGCCAGAGGGGCTACCGGGGAGCTGTTTTTT
D: TRBD1; J: TRBJ2-2; size: .; V: TRBV5-4; CDR3: CASSLGPGQGTGELFF; DNA: TGTGCCAGCAGCTTGGGCCCGGGACAGGGAACCGGGGAGCTGTTTTTT
D: TRBD2; J: TRBJ2-7; size: .; V: TRBV11-2; CDR3: CASSLASGSVYEQYF; DNA: TGTGCCAGCAGCTTAGCTAGCGGGAGCGTCTACGAGCAGTACTTC
D: .; J: TRBJ2-2; size: .; V: TRBV30; CDR3: CAWKSQNGGTGELFF; DNA: TGTGCCTGGAAGTCTCAGAATGGGGGGACCGGGGAGCTGTTTTTT
D: .; J: TRBJ1-2; size: .; V: TRBV5-4; CDR3: CASSLAGNYGYTF; DNA: TGTGCCAGCAGCTTGGCCGGGAACTATGGCTACACCTTC
D: .; J: TRBJ2-2; size: .; V: TRBV6-1; CDR3: CASSPEGVAGELFF; DNA: TGTGCCAGCAGTCCCGAAGGGGTGGCCGGGGAGCTGTTTTTT
D: TRBD1; J: TRBJ2-4; size: .; V: TRBV7-2; CDR3: CASSRDRSIQYF; DNA: TGTGCCAGCAGCCGGGACAGATCCATTCAGTACTTC
D: .; J: TRBJ2-5; size: once; V: TRBV25-1; CDR3: CASSRRGVSWETQYF; DNA: TGTGCCAGCAGTCGTAGGGGGGTCTCTTGGGAGACCCAGTACTTC
D: .; J: TRBJ2-1; size: .; V: TRBV30; CDR3: CAWSVGTAYNEQFF; DNA: TGTGCCTGGAGTGTGGGGACCGCATACAATGAGCAGTTCTTC
D: .; J: TRBJ1-2; size: few; V: TRBV6-5; CDR3: CASSYSGRANYGYTF; DNA: TGTGCCAGCAGTTACTCGGGCAGAGCTAACTATGGCTACACCTTC
D: TRBD2; J: TRBJ2-7; size: .; V: TRBV6-5; CDR3: CASSRAGGYEQYF; DNA: TGTGCCAGCAGCCGGGCGGGGGGCTACGAGCAGTACTTC
D: .; J: TRBJ1-2; size: few; V: TRBV19; CDR3: CASSSSTGLYPGYTF; DNA: TGTGCCAGTAGTTCCTCGACCGGTTTATACCCCGGCTACACCTTC
D: TRBD2; J: TRBJ2-7; size: once; V: TRBV6-5; CDR3: CASRPRTSSYEQYF; DNA: TGTGCCAGCAGACCCCGGACTAGCTCCTACGAGCAGTACTTC
D: .; J: TRBJ2-2; size: .; V: TRBV19; CDR3: CASSIRGFGELFF; DNA: TGTGCCAGTAGTATCCGGGGGTTCGGGGAGCTGTTTTTT
D: .; J: TRBJ2-7; size: .; V: TRBV7-3; CDR3: CASSPGRDATYEQYF; DNA: TGTGCCAGCAGCCCCGGCCGGGACGCAACCTACGAGCAGTACTTC
D: TRBD2; J: TRBJ2-5; size: .; V: TRBV9; CDR3: CASSAVGLAGETQYF; DNA: TGTGCCAGCAGCGCGGTCGGACTAGCGGGGGAGACCCAGTACTTC
D: .; J: TRBJ2-1; size: .; V: TRBV5-1; CDR3: CASSSRPARERVYNEQFF; DNA: TGCGCCAGCAGCTCCCGGCCCGCCCGGGAGAGGGTCTACAATGAGCAGTTCTTC
D: .; J: TRBJ2-2; size: .; V: TRBV5-1; CDR3: CASSSLALNTGELFF; DNA: TGCGCCAGCAGCTCACTAGCTCTGAACACCGGGGAGCTGTTTTTT
D: .; J: TRBJ2-6; size: .; V: TRBV28; CDR3: CASSEWGVALSGANVLTF; DNA: TGTGCCAGCAGCGAATGGGGTGTAGCGCTCTCTGGGGCCAACGTCCTGACTTTC
D: TRBD2; J: TRBJ2-7; size: .; V: TRBV5-6; CDR3: CASSTPSGSYEQYF; DNA: TGTGCCAGCAGCACACCTAGCGGGAGCTACGAGCAGTACTTC
D: TRBD2; J: TRBJ2-1; size: .; V: TRBV6-1; CDR3: CAISESNSGDYNEQFF; DNA: TGTGCCATCAGTGAGTCGAATAGCGGGGATTACAATGAGCAGTTCTTC
D: .; J: TRBJ2-1; size: .; V: TRBV7-6; CDR3: CASSLRGSYNEQFF; DNA: TGTGCCAGCAGCTTGAGGGGCTCCTACAATGAGCAGTTCTTC